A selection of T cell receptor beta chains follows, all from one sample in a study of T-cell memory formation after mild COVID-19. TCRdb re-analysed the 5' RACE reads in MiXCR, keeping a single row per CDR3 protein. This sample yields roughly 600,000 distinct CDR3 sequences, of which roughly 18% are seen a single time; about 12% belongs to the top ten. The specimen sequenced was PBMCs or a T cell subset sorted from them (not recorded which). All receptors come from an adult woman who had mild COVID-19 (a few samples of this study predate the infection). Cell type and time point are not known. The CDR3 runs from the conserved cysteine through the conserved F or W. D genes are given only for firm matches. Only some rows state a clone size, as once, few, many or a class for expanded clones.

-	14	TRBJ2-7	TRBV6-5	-	CASSSGPIPPGGYF	TGTGCCAGCAGTTCCGGGCCAATACCCCCCGGGGGTTACTTC
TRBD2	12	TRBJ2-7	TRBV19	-	CASSIGGAEQYF	TGTGCCAGTAGTATCGGGGGGGCCGAGCAGTACTTC
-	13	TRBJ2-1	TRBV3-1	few	CASSPMAYRRQFF	TGTGCCAGCAGCCCTATGGCGTACCGGCGGCAGTTCTTC
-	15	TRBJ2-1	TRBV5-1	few	CASSIRETGLNEQFF	TGCGCCAGCAGCATTAGGGAAACGGGACTCAATGAGCAGTTCTTC
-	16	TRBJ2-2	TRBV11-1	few	CASGLTRFGGTGELFF	TGTGCCAGCGGCCTAACTCGGTTCGGAGGCACCGGGGAGCTGTTTTTT
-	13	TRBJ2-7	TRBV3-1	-	CASSHRYSYEQYF	TGTGCCAGCAGCCACCGGTACTCCTACGAGCAGTACTTC
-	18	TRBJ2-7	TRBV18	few	CASSALVHGRLSSYEQYF	TGTGCCAGCTCAGCCCTCGTCCACGGACGGTTGAGCTCCTACGAGCAGTACTTC
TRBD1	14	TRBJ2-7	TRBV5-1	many	CASSLGTGEYEQYF	TGTGCCAGCAGTCTCGGGACAGGGGAATACGAGCAGTACTTC
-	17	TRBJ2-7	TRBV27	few	CASSLIREQGGYYEQYF	TGTGCCAGCAGTTTAATTCGTGAGCAGGGGGGGTACTACGAGCAGTACTTC
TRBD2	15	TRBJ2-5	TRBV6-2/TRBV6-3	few	CASSPGLADQETQYF	TGTGCCAGCAGTCCCGGACTAGCGGACCAAGAGACCCAGTACTTC
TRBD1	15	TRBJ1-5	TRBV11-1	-	CASSRSGTGNQPQHF	TGTGCCAGCAGCCGAAGTGGGACAGGTAACCAGCCCCAGCATTTT
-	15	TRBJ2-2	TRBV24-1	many	CATSVTGEDTGELFF	TGTGCCACCAGTGTAACAGGGGAGGACACCGGGGAGCTGTTTTTT
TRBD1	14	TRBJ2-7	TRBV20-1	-	CSARDARGSYEQYF	TGCAGTGCTAGAGATGCCAGGGGGTCATACGAGCAGTACTTC
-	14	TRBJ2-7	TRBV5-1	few	CASSLATGEGEQYF	TGCGCCAGCAGCTTGGCGACAGGAGAGGGGGAGCAGTACTTC
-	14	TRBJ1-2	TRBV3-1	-	CASSHGVDNYGYTF	TGTGCCAGCAGCCACGGGGTTGATAACTATGGCTACACCTTC
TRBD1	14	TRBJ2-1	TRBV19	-	CASSLSGQLNEQFF	TGTGCCAGTAGCCTATCGGGACAGTTAAATGAGCAGTTCTTC
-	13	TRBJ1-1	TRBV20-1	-	CSATRQGNTEAFF	TGCAGTGCTACTCGCCAGGGGAACACTGAAGCTTTCTTT
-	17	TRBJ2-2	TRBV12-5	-	CASGLVKKDSNTGELFF	TGTGCTAGTGGTTTGGTAAAGAAGGACTCAAACACCGGGGAGCTGTTTTTT
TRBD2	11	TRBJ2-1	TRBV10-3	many	CAIRLAGEQFF	TGTGCCATCAGACTAGCGGGAGAGCAGTTCTTC
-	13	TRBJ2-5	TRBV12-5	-	CASGPGLKETQYF	TGTGCTAGTGGTCCCGGACTCAAAGAGACCCAGTACTTC
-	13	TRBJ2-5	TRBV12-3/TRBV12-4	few	CASQTPRGETQYF	TGTGCCAGCCAGACCCCAAGGGGGGAGACCCAGTACTTC
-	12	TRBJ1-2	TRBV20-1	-	CSASPKGQKWTF	TGCAGTGCTAGCCCTAAAGGACAGAAGTGGACCTTC
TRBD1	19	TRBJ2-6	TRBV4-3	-	CASSQGLTGGNAGANVLTF	TGCGCCAGCAGCCAAGGTCTCACAGGGGGAAATGCTGGGGCCAACGTCCTGACTTTC
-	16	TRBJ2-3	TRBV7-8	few	CASSLIGRGAGDTQYF	TGTGCCAGCAGCTTAATCGGAAGGGGGGCAGGAGATACGCAGTATTTT
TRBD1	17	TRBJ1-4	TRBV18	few	CASSPRTGVRGGEKLFF	TGTGCCAGCTCACCTAGGACAGGCGTCCGGGGAGGAGAAAAACTGTTTTTT
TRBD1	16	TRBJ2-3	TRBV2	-	CASSVPTGWSTDTQYF	TGTGCCAGCAGTGTCCCGACAGGGTGGAGCACAGATACGCAGTATTTT
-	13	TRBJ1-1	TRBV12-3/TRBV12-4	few	CASSLVGPSEAFF	TGTGCCAGCAGTTTAGTAGGTCCTTCTGAAGCTTTCTTT
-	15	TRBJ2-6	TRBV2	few	CASSEEQSGANVLTF	TGTGCCAGCAGTGAGGAGCAGTCTGGGGCCAACGTCCTGACTTTC
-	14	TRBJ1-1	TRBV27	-	CASSQTRGNTEAFF	TGTGCCAGCAGCCAGACCCGGGGGAACACTGAAGCTTTCTTT
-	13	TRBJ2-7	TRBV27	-	CASSGHGSYEQYF	TGTGCCAGCAGCGGCCATGGATCCTACGAGCAGTACTTC
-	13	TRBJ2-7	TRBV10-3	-	CAISEVTGYEQYF	TGTGCCATCAGTGAAGTAACGGGGTACGAGCAGTACTTC
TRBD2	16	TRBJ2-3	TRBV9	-	CASSVEERESTDTQYF	TGTGCCAGCAGCGTAGAGGAGCGGGAGTCCACAGATACGCAGTATTTT
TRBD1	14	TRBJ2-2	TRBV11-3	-	CASSDRDSTGELFF	TGTGCCAGCAGCGACCGGGACAGCACCGGGGAGCTGTTTTTT
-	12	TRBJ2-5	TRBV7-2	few	CASSRSFPGAHF	TGTGCCAGCAGCCGGTCGTTTCCGGGAGCACACTTC
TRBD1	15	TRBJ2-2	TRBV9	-	CASSVEAQGAGELFF	TGTGCCAGCAGCGTAGAAGCCCAGGGGGCCGGGGAGCTGTTTTTT
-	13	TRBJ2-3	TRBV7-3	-	CASRTASTDTQYF	TGTGCCAGCAGAACCGCTTCCACAGATACGCAGTATTTT
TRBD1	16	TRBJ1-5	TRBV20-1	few	CSARRDLTGAGQPQHF	TGCAGTGCTAGGCGGGACTTGACAGGGGCAGGGCAGCCCCAGCATTTT
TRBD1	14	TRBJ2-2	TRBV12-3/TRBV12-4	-	CASSWTGAVLELFF	TGTGCCAGCAGTTGGACAGGGGCCGTCTTAGAGCTGTTTTTT
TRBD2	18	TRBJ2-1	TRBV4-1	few	CASSQDRTSGGAYNEQFF	TGCGCCAGCAGCCAAGATCGGACTAGCGGGGGGGCCTACAATGAGCAGTTCTTC
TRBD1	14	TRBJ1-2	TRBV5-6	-	CASSYTGVNYGYTF	TGTGCCAGCAGCTATACAGGGGTTAACTATGGCTACACCTTC
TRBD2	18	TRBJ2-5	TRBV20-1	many	CSARILRGLAGPQETQYF	TGCAGTGCTAGAATCCTTCGAGGACTAGCGGGACCCCAAGAGACCCAGTACTTC
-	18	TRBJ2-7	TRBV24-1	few	CATSDPPIYGDPFPEQYF	TGTGCCACCAGTGATCCCCCTATATATGGGGACCCCTTCCCCGAGCAGTACTTC
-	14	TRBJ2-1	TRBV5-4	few	CASSLEGQSNEQFF	TGTGCCAGCAGCTTGGAAGGTCAGAGCAATGAGCAGTTCTTC
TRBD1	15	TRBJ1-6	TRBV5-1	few	CASSLVGTENSPLHF	TGCGCCAGCAGCTTGGTGGGGACAGAAAATTCACCCCTCCACTTT
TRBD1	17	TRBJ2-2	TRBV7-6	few	CASSLALQGVISGELFF	TGTGCCAGCAGCTTAGCGCTACAGGGGGTAATCTCCGGGGAGCTGTTTTTT
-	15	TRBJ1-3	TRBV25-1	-	CASSDRGLSGNTIYF	TGTGCCAGCAGTGACCGAGGCCTCTCTGGAAACACCATATATTTT
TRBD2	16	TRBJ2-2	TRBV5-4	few	CASSLDLAGRTGELFF	TGTGCCAGCAGCTTGGATCTAGCGGGACGCACCGGGGAGCTGTTTTTT
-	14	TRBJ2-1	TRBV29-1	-	CSAAPLGTYNEQFF	TGCAGCGCCGCCCCCCTCGGGACCTACAATGAGCAGTTCTTC
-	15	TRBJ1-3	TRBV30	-	CAWSVDTLSGNTIYF	TGTGCCTGGAGTGTAGACACTCTCTCTGGAAACACCATATATTTT
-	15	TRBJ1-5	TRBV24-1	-	CATSDSRSGRQPQHF	TGTGCCACCAGTGATTCTAGGAGTGGTAGGCAGCCCCAGCATTTT
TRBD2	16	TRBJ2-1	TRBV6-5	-	CASSASRRENNNEQFF	TGTGCCAGCAGCGCCTCCCGGCGGGAGAACAACAATGAGCAGTTCTTC
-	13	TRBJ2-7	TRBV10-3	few	CAISDGRFSEQYF	TGTGCCATCAGTGATGGCAGATTCAGCGAGCAGTACTTC
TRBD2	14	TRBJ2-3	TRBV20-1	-	CSAERGYSTDTQYF	TGCAGTGCTGAGCGGGGCTATAGCACAGATACGCAGTATTTT
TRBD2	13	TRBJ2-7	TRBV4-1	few	CASSQGGTSGQYF	TGCGCCAGCAGCCAGGGAGGGACTAGCGGGCAGTACTTC
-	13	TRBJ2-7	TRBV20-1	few	CSARGLGAYEQYF	TGCAGTGCCCGGGGACTTGGGGCCTACGAGCAGTACTTC
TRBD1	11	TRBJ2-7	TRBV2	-	CARGTDDEQYF	TGTGCCAGGGGGACAGACGACGAGCAGTACTTC
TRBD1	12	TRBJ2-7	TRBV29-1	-	CSYQGAGYEQYF	TGCAGCTACCAGGGGGCAGGGTACGAGCAGTACTTC